Following are 17 T cell receptor beta chains from one sample sequenced in a study of PD-1 blockade in classical Hodgkin lymphoma. Measured with immunoSEQ multiplex PCR; TCRdb has only the in-frame clones, and not every one. The table records roughly 70,000 clones, 65% to 75% of them present only once. Every one of the patients relapsed after autologous stem cell transplantation (brentuximab vedotin exposure was variable). Sequencing used peripheral blood mononuclear cells (PBMCs), obtained before the second cycle of nivolumab. The receptors come from a human donor with classical Hodgkin lymphoma.

The chain recombines TRBV28 with TRBJ2-7; perhaps D is TRBD1 or TRBD2 (5 bases each). The germline V gene has CDR1 MDHEN and CDR2 SYDVKM. The CDR3 covers 15 residues. The germline V and J ends were trimmed by 1 base and 2 bases, with 12 bases remaining between them. The CDR3 is CASSLSRDATYEQYF. For the CDR3, the DNA is TGTGCCAGCAGTTTATCCCGGGACGCCACCTACGAGCAGTACTTC. Based on the CDR3 plus reference TRBV28 and TRBJ2-7, the full variable domain is DVKVTQSSRYLVKRTGEKVFLECVQDMDHENMFWYRQDPGLGLRLIYFSYDVKMKEKGDIPEGYSVSREKKERFSLILESASTNQTSMYLCASSLSRDATYEQYFGPGTRLTVT.

This clone came up a few times. The rearrangement links TRBV5-1 to TRBJ2-3; D is unresolved. V gave up 0 bases and J gave up 0 bases, with 8 bases separating them. CDR1 and CDR2 from the germline V gene are SGHRS and YFSETQ. There are 15 residues in the CDR3. The CDR3 nucleotides are TGCGCCAGCAGCTTGGATGGAGACAGCACAGATACGCAGTATTTT. Amino acids: CASSLDGDSTDTQYF.

The chain recombines TRBV5-1 with TRBJ2-3; TRBD2 matches 11 bases. The CDR3 length is 15 residues. The germline V gene has CDR1 SGHRS and CDR2 YFSETQ. With 1 base clipped from V and 6 bases from J, the junction kept 4 bases outside the gene matches. CDR3 protein: CASSLTSGSGDTQYF. The CDR3 coding sequence is TGCGCCAGCAGCTTGACTAGCGGGAGTGGGGATACGCAGTATTTT.

In this sample, this clone turned up once. At the DNA level, this CDR3 is encoded by other sequences in the same sample as well. The chain joins TRBV11-2 to TRBJ2-7; the D is unclear. CDR1 and CDR2 (germline): SGHAT, FQNNGV. V was pared by 1 base and J by 1 base, with 8 bases between. This CDR3 is built from 14 residues. The CDR3 region is CASSLVRRSYEQYF. The CDR3 nucleotides read TGTGCCAGCAGCTTAGTACGTCGGTCCTACGAGCAGTACTTC.

This clone was recorded at least ten times. V gene TRBV30 combines with J gene TRBJ1-4, with 7 bases fitting TRBD1. CDR1 GTSNPN and CDR2 SVGIG come from the germline V gene (reference sequence). The V and J ends lost 5 bases and 4 bases, in that order; junction bases with no gene match: 7. This CDR3 region has 14 residues. The CDR3: CAWALTGSNEKLFF. CDR3 nucleotides: TGTGCCTGGGCCCTGACAGGGAGTAATGAAAAACTGTTTTTT.

This clone was counted a single time. The chain has TRBV11-1 and TRBJ2-3; D possibly corresponds to TRBD1 (5 bases). Per germline, CDR1 SGHAT and CDR2 FQDESV (reference sequence). The CDR3 spans 15 residues. V lost 2 bases and J lost 2, with 11 bases in between. The CDR3 here is CASSLNQGSTDTQYF. CDR3 nucleotide sequence: TGTGCCAGCAGCTTAAATCAGGGCTCCACAGATACGCAGTATTTT.

The rearrangement joins TRBV27 to TRBJ1-1; no reliable D call. This CDR3 region has 12 residues. Trimming took off 4 bases at V and 4 bases at J, with 7 bases between the two ends. CDR1 MNHEY and CDR2 SMNVEV come from the germline V gene (reference sequence). The CDR3 protein is CASSSPSTEAFF. CDR3 DNA sequence: TGTGCCAGCAGTTCCCCGAGCACTGAAGCTTTCTTT.

The sample holds a few counts of this clone. The chain carries TRBV9 and TRBJ2-2; possibly TRBD1 or TRBD2 for D (6 bases each). The CDR3 covers 17 residues. Trimming shortened V by 3 bases and J by 3 bases, and 18 bases separated the two germline ends. Germline V gene sequence: CDR1 SGDLS, CDR2 YYNGEE. This CDR3 is CASSGRGRGKYTGELFF. As DNA, the CDR3 is TGTGCCAGCAGCGGGCGGGGCAGGGGAAAGTACACCGGGGAGCTGTTTTTT.

This clone has just a few counts. The CDR3: CAWSTGLEGNTIYF. CDR3 DNA: TGTGCCTGGAGTACAGGATTGGAGGGAAACACCATATATTTT. The chain combines TRBV30 with TRBJ1-3; a weak D match, TRBD1 (5 bases). Germline V gene lookup returns CDR1 GTSNPN and CDR2 SVGIG (reference sequence). Between the trimmed V and J ends, which lost 2 bases and 4 bases, there was a span of 12 bases. The CDR3 runs to 14 residues. Using reference TRBV30 and TRBJ1-3 for the parts outside the CDR3, the full variable domain is SQTIHQWPATLVQPVGSPLSLECTVEGTSNPNLYWYRQAAGRGLQLLFYSVGIGQISSEVPQNLSASRPQDRQFILSSKKLLLSDSGFYLCAWSTGLEGNTIYFGEGSWLTVV.

The chain links TRBV7-3 to TRBJ2-4; 10 positions agree with TRBD1. The CDR3 is 20 residues long. The junction had 15 bases not matched to a gene; V was cut back by 4 bases and J by 0 bases. From germline, CDR1 is SGHTA and CDR2 FQGTGA. The chain's CDR3 is CASSYPDRGRASEAKNIQYF. DNA of the CDR3: TGTGCCAGCAGCTATCCCGACAGGGGGCGCGCGAGTGAAGCCAAAAACATTCAGTACTTC.

On this clone: Germline is not matched at one junction end, which may reflect a read error. The chain combines TRBV2 with TRBJ2-5; 8 bases fit TRBD1. Germline assignment: CDR1 SNHLY and CDR2 FYNNEI. CDR3 length: 16 residues. Here the CDR3 reads CVSSSGKDRDQETQYF. As DNA, the CDR3 is TGTGTCAGCAGCTCGGGGAAGGACAGGGACCAAGAGACCCAGTACTTC.

In DNA, the CDR3 is TGCGCCAGCAGCTTGGACTCGTCCGGGGTCACTGAAGCTTTCTTT. Protein sequence: CASSLDSSGVTEAFF. The V gene is TRBV5-1, the J gene TRBJ1-1, with D unclear. The V and J ends lost 0 bases and 4 bases respectively, with 13 bases between them. The CDR3 extends over 15 amino acids. Germline CDR1 is SGHRS and CDR2 is YFSETQ.

The gene calls are TRBV6-6 and TRBJ2-5, with D possibly being TRBD1 (7 bases). V lost 6 bases, J lost 4 bases, and 12 bases lay in between. Germline CDR1 MNHNY, CDR2 SVGAGI (reference sequence). This CDR3 is 13 amino acids long. CDR3 DNA: TGTGCCAGCAGCCCAGGGGGGAGAGAGACCCAGTACTTC. This gives the protein CASSPGGRETQYF.

This chain connects TRBV5-1 to TRBJ1-5; D not certain. Germline lookup yields CDR1 SGHRS and CDR2 YFSETQ. The CDR3 is 14 residues long. The V and J ends lost 0 bases and 0 bases respectively, with 4 bases between them. CDR3 region: CASSLGGSNQPQHF. The DNA for the CDR3 is TGCGCCAGCAGCTTGGGTGGTAGCAATCAGCCCCAGCATTTT. The variable domain in full, completed from reference TRBV5-1 and TRBJ1-5, reads KAGVTQTPRYLIKTRGQQVTLSCSPISGHRSVSWYQQTPGQGLQFLFEYFSETQRNKGNFPGRFSGRQFSNSRSEMNVSTLELGDSALYLCASSLGGSNQPQHFGDGTRLSIL.

This chain links TRBV11-2 with TRBJ2-7, with D perhaps TRBD1 (6 bases). Germline-derived CDR1 and CDR2 are SGHAT and FQNNGV. Trimming pared 3 bases from V and 3 bases from J, leaving 9 bases between. This CDR3 comprises 13 residues. The CDR3 nucleotides are TGTGCCAGCAGCTTCGGACAGAACTACGAGCAGTACTTC. This sequence encodes CASSFGQNYEQYF. Using reference TRBV11-2 and TRBJ2-7 for the parts outside the CDR3, the full variable domain is EAGVAQSPRYKIIEKRQSVAFWCNPISGHATLYWYQQILGQGPKLLIQFQNNGVVDDSQLPKDRFSAERLKGVDSTLKIQPAKLEDSAVYLCASSFGQNYEQYFGPGTRLTVT.

V usage is TRBV6-6 and J usage is TRBJ1-2, with TRBD1 as a possible D gene (5 bases). The CDR3 length is 15 residues. V was cut by 0 bases and J by 2 bases, with 10 bases left in between. Germline V gene data show CDR1 as MNHNY and CDR2 as SVGAGI (reference sequence). Here the CDR3 reads CASSYSTGVNYGYTF. In nucleotides, the CDR3 is TGTGCCAGCAGTTACTCCACAGGTGTCAACTATGGCTACACCTTC.

The chain recombines TRBV7-9 with TRBJ1-1; D unresolved. CDR3 size: 11 residues. Germline CDR1 SEHNR, CDR2 FQNEAQ (reference sequence). Trimming cost V 3 bases and J 8 bases, with 7 bases left between them. CDR3 DNA: TGTGCCAGCAGCTTGACGGGCGAAGCTTTCTTT. Protein: CASSLTGEAFF.